The rows below give T cell receptor beta chains drawn from one sample of a study of T cell responses to AZD1222 COVID-19 vaccine. Repertoires were generated with immunoSEQ multiplex PCR, while TCRdb's copy carries only in-frame clones and drops some. The sample contains about 120,000 clones, around 88% of which appear only once. The sample here was peripheral blood, taken on day 0 of AZD1222 vaccination. These receptors were taken from an adult in good health. The CDR3 runs from the conserved cysteine through the conserved F or W. D genes are given only for firm matches. Rows may omit the clone size; those that give it use once, few, many or a size class.

j_call v_call d_call clone_size cdr3_aa cdr3_nt
TRBJ2-7 TRBV4-1 TRBD2 . CASSPAGTSGSGEQYF TGCGCCAGCAGCCCCGCCGGGACTAGCGGGTCAGGCGAGCAGTACTTC
TRBJ1-4 TRBV18 . . CASSPRTDEKLFF TGTGCCAGCTCACCGCGGACTGATGAAAAACTGTTTTTT
TRBJ1-1 TRBV7-3 . . CASSLAGANTEAFF TGTGCCAGCAGCTTAGCAGGGGCCAACACTGAAGCTTTCTTT
TRBJ1-1 TRBV7-2 . once CASSLGGYNSEAFF TGTGCCAGCAGCTTAGGAGGCTATAATTCTGAAGCTTTCTTT
TRBJ1-3 TRBV5-1 . . CASSLAGGDGNTIYF TGCGCCAGCAGCTTGGCGGGGGGCGATGGAAACACCATATATTTT
TRBJ2-7 TRBV18 . . CASSELRQDGRYEQYF TGTGCCAGCTCCGAGTTAAGACAGGATGGACGGTACGAGCAGTACTTC
TRBJ1-5 TRBV19 . . CASSIDGGSQPQHF TGTGCCAGTAGTATCGACGGGGGAAGTCAGCCCCAGCATTTT
TRBJ1-5 TRBV7-6 . few CASSLGGWGAQPQHF TGTGCCAGCAGCTTAGGGGGATGGGGTGCGCAGCCCCAGCATTTT
TRBJ1-2 TRBV10-2 . . CASSYTRERDGYTF TGCGCCAGCAGTTATACCAGGGAGAGGGATGGCTACACCTTC
TRBJ1-6 TRBV5-1 . . CASSWGTSGSPLHF TGCGCCAGCAGCTGGGGGACATCAGGTTCACCCCTCCACTTT
TRBJ2-5 TRBV14 TRBD1 few CASSPQEGALSQYF TGTGCCAGCAGCCCACAAGAGGGGGCCCTGAGCCAGTACTTC
TRBJ2-3 TRBV7-2 . . CASSINHGMRDTQYF TGTGCCAGCAGCATAAATCACGGGATGAGGGATACGCAGTATTTT
TRBJ2-3 TRBV18 . few CASSPNTDTQYF TGTGCCAGCTCACCGAACACAGATACGCAGTATTTT
TRBJ1-2 TRBV19 . . CASTTGGSYGYTF TGTGCCAGTACCACAGGAGGGAGCTATGGCTACACCTTC
TRBJ2-3 TRBV4-2 . . CASSQDYGGAGTDTQYF TGTGCCAGCAGCCAAGATTACGGCGGGGCCGGCACAGATACGCAGTATTTT
TRBJ2-7 TRBV28 . . CASSSFSRHEQYF TGTGCCAGCAGTTCCTTTTCTCGCCACGAGCAGTACTTC
TRBJ1-5 TRBV9 . . CASSETVGNQPQHF TGTGCCAGCAGCGAGACAGTAGGCAATCAGCCCCAGCATTTT
TRBJ2-1 TRBV6-2/TRBV6-3 TRBD2 . CASTPGGRSYNEQFF TGTGCCAGCACCCCGGGGGGGAGATCCTACAATGAGCAGTTCTTC
TRBJ1-2 TRBV6-5 . . CASSPTTGYGYTF TGTGCCAGCAGTCCGACGACAGGCTATGGCTACACCTTC
TRBJ1-1 TRBV28 . . CASRTSSPEAFF TGTGCCAGCAGGACGAGTAGTCCTGAAGCTTTCTTT
TRBJ2-1 TRBV19 TRBD2 . CASSIGSGGASHNEQFF TGTGCCAGTAGTATAGGTAGCGGGGGGGCCTCCCACAATGAGCAGTTCTTC
TRBJ1-4 TRBV29-1 TRBD1 . CSVELGRGLANEKLFF TGCAGCGTTGAGTTGGGCAGGGGGCTAGCTAATGAAAAACTGTTTTTT
TRBJ2-7 TRBV10-3 TRBD1 . CATRGSSYEQYF TGTGCCACCAGGGGGAGCTCCTACGAGCAGTACTTC
TRBJ1-2 TRBV19 . . CASSMAGFYGYTF TGTGCCAGTAGTATGGCAGGATTCTATGGCTACACCTTC